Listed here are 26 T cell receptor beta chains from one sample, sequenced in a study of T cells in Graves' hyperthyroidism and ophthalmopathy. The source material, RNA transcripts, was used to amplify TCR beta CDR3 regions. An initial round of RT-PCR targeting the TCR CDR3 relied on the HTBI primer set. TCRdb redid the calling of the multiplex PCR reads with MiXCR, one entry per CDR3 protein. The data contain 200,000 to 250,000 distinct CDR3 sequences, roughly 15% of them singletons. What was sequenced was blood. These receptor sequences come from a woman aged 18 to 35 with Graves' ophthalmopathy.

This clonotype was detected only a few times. The CDR3 nucleotides read TGTGCCAGTAGTATGAGGTTTTTAAATGAGCAGTTCTTC. Translated, it gives CASSMRFLNEQFF. The genes are TRBV19 and TRBJ2-1; D not resolved. Trimming left V 3 bases short and J 7 bases short, with 10 bases between. The germline gives CDR1 LNHDA, CDR2 SQIVND (reference sequence). The CDR3 runs 13 residues.

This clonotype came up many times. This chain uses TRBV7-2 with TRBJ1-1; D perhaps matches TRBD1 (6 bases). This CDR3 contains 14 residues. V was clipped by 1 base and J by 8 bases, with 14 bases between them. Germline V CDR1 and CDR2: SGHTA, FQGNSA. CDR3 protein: CASSLGQEQGEAFF. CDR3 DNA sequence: TGTGCCAGCAGCTTAGGACAGGAACAAGGAGAAGCTTTCTTT. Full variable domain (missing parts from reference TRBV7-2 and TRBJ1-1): GAGVSQSPSNKVTEKGKDVELRCDPISGHTALYWYRQSLGQGLEFLIYFQGNSAPDKSGLPSDRFSAERTGGSVSTLTIQRTQQEDSAVYLCASSLGQEQGEAFFGQGTRLTVV.

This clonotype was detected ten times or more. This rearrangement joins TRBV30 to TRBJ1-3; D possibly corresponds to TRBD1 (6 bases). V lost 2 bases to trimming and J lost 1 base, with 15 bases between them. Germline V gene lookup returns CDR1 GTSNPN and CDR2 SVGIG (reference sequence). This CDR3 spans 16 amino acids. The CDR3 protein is CAWSPGQLPSGNTIYF. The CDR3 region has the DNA TGTGCCTGGAGTCCTGGACAGCTACCTTCTGGAAACACCATATATTTT.

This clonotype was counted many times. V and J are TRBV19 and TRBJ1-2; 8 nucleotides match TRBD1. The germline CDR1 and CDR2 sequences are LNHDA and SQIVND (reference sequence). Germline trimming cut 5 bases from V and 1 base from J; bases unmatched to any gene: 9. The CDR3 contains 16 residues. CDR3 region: CASSGTGTLRNYGYTF. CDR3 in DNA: TGTGCCAGTAGTGGGACAGGAACACTTCGTAACTATGGCTACACCTTC.

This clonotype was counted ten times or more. CDR3 sequence (DNA): TGCAGTGCTAGTGGGACTAGCGGGGGCCCCGCATTTGAGCAGTTCTTC. Encoded protein: CSASGTSGGPAFEQFF. V usage is TRBV20-1 and J usage is TRBJ2-1; 14 nucleotides agree with TRBD2. Germline V gene lookup returns CDR1 DFQATT and CDR2 SNEGSKA (reference sequence). J lost 9 bases, V lost 3 bases, and 10 bases had no gene match. The CDR3 is made up of 16 amino acids.

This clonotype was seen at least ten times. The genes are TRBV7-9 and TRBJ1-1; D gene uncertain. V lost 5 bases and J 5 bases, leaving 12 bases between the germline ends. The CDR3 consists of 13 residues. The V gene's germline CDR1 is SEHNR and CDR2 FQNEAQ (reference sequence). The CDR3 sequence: CASSEEVRTEAFF. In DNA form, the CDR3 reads TGTGCCAGCAGCGAGGAAGTGCGTACTGAAGCTTTCTTT.

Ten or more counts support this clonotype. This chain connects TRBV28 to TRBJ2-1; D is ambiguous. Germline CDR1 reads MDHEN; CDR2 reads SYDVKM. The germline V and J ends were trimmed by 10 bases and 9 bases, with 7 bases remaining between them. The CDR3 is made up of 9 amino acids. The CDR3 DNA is TGTGCCACCTCAGGTGAGCAGTTCTTC. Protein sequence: CATSGEQFF.

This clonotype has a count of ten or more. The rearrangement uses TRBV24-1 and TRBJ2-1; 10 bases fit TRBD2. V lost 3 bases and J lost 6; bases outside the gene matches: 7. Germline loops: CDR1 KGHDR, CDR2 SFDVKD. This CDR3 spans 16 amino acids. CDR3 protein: CATSDLSGGASNEQFF. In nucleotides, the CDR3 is TGTGCCACCAGTGATCTGAGCGGGGGGGCGTCCAATGAGCAGTTCTTC.

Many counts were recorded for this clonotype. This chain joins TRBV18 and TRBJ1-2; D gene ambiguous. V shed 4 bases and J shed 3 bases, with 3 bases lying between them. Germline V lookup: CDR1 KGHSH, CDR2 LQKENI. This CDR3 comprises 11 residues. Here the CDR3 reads CASSRDYGYTF. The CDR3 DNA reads TGTGCCAGCTCACGGGACTATGGCTACACCTTC.

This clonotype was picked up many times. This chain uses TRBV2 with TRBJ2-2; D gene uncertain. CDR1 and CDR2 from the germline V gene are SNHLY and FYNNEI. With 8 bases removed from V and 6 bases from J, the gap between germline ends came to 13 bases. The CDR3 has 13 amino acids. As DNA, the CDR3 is TGTGCCAGCCGATTCTTGGCCGCCGGGGAGCTGTTTTTT. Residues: CASRFLAAGELFF.

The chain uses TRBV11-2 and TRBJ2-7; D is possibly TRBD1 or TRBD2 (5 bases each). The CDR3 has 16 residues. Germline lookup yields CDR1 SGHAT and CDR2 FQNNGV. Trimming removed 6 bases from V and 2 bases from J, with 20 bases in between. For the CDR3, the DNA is TGTGCCAGCAGACCTCACCCGGGACGGTCCCCCTACGAGCAGTACTTC. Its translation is CASRPHPGRSPYEQYF.

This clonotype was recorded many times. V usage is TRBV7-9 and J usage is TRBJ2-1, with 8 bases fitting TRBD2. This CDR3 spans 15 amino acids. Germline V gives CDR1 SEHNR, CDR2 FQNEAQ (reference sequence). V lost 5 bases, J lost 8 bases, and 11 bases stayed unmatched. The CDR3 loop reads CASSTKGLASYEQFF. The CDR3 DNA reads TGTGCCAGCAGCACGAAAGGACTAGCTAGCTATGAGCAGTTCTTC.

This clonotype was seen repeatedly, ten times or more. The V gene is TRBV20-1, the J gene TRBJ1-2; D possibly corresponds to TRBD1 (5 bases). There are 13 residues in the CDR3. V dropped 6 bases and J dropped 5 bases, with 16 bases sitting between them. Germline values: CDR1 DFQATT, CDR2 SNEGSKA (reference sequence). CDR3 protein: CSAIDSFRYGYTF. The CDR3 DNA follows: TGCAGTGCCATCGACAGTTTTAGGTATGGCTACACCTTC.

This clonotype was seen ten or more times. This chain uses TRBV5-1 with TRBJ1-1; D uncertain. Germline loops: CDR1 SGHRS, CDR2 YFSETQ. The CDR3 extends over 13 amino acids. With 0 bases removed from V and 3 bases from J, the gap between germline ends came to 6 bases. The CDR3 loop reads CASSLEQDTEAFF. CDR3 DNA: TGCGCCAGCAGCTTGGAGCAGGACACTGAAGCTTTCTTT.

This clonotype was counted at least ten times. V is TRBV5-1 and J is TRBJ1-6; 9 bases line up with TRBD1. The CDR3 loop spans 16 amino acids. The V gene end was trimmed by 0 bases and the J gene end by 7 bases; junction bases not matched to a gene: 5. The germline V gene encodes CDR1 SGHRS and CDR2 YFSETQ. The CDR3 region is CASSLEWGTGNSPLHF. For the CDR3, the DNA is TGCGCCAGCAGCTTGGAATGGGGGACAGGGAATTCACCCCTCCACTTT. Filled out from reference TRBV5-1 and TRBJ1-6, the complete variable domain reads KAGVTQTPRYLIKTRGQQVTLSCSPISGHRSVSWYQQTPGQGLQFLFEYFSETQRNKGNFPGRFSGRQFSNSRSEMNVSTLELGDSALYLCASSLEWGTGNSPLHFGNGTRLTVT.

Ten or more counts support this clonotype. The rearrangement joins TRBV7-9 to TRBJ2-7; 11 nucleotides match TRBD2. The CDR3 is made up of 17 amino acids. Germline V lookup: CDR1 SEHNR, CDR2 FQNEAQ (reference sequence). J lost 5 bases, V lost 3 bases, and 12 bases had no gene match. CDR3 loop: CASSFVILAGGNDEQYF. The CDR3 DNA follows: TGTGCCAGCAGCTTCGTTATCCTAGCGGGGGGAAATGACGAGCAGTACTTC.

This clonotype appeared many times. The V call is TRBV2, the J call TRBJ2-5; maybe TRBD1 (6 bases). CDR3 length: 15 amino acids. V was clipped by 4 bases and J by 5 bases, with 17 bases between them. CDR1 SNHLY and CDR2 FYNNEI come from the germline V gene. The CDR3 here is CASSAQNQGLETQYF. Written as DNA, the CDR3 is TGTGCCAGCAGTGCCCAGAATCAGGGGTTGGAGACCCAGTACTTC.

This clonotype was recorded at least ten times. The CDR3 DNA follows: TGTGCCAGCAGCCAAGATCGCTCACCCCTCCACTTT. Its translation: CASSQDRSPLHF. This rearrangement joins TRBV4-2 to TRBJ1-6, with unresolved D. From germline, CDR1 is LGHNA and CDR2 YNFKEQ. Trimming shortened V by 0 bases and J by 10 bases, and 4 bases separated the two germline ends. The CDR3 sequence is 12 residues long.

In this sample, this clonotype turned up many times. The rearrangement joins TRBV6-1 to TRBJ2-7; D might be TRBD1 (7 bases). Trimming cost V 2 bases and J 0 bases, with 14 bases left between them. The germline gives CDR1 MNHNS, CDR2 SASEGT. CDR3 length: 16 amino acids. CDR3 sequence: CASSETEGASSYEQYF. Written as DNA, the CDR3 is TGTGCCAGCAGTGAAACGGAGGGGGCGAGCTCCTACGAGCAGTACTTC.

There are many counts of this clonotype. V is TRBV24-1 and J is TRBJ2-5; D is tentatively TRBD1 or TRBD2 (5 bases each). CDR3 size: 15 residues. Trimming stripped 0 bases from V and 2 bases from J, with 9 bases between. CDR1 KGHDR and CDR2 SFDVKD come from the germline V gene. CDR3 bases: TGTGCCACCAGTGATTTGCGGGACGGGCAAGAGACCCAGTACTTC. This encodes CATSDLRDGQETQYF.

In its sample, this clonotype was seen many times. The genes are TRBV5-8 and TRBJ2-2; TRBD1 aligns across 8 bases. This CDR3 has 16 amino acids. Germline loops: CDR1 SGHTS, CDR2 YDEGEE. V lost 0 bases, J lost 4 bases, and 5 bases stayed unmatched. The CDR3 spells CASSLDTDRATGELFF. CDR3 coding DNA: TGTGCCAGCAGCTTGGATACGGACAGGGCCACCGGGGAGCTGTTTTTT.

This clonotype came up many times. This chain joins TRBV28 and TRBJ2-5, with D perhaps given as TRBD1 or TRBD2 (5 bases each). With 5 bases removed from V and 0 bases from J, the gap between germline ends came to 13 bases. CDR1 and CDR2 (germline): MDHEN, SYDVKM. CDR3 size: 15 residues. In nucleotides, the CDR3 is TGTGCCAGCAGTCTCCCCGGGGCTTACCAAGAGACCCAGTACTTC. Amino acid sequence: CASSLPGAYQETQYF.

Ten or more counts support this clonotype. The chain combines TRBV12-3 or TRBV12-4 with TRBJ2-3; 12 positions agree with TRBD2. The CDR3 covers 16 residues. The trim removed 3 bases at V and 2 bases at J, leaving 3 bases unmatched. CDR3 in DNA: TGTGCCAGCAGTTTCCGGACTAGCGGGAACACAGATACGCAGTATTTT. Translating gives CASSFRTSGNTDTQYF.

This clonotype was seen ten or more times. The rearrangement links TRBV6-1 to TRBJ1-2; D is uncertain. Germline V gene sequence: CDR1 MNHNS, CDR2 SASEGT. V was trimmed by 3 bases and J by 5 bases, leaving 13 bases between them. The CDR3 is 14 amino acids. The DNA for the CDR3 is TGTGCCAGCAGTGACCTGATAGGGAGGTATGGCTACACCTTC. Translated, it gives CASSDLIGRYGYTF.

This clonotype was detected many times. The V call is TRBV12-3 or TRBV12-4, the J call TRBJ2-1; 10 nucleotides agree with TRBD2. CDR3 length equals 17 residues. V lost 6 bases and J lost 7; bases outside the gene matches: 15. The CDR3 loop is CASSPTRASGSRNEQFF. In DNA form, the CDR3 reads TGTGCCAGCAGCCCGACGAGGGCTAGCGGGAGTAGGAATGAGCAGTTCTTC.

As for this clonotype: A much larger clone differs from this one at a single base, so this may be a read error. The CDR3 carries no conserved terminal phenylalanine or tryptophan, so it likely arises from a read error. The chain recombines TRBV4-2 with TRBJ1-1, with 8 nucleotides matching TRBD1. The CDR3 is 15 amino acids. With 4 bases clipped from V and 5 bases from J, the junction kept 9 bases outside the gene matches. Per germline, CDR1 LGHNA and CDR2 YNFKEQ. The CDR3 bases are TGTGCCAGCAGCCCCACCGGACAGGGACTTACTGAAGCTTTCCTT. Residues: CASSPTGQGLTEAFL.